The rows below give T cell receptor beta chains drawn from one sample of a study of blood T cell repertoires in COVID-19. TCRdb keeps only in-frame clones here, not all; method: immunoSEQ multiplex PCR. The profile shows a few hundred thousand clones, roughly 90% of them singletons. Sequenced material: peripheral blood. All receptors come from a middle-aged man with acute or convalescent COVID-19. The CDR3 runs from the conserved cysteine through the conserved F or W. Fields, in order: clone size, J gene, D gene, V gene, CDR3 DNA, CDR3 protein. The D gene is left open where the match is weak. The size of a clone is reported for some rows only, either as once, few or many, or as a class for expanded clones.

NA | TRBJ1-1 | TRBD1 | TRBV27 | TGTGCCAGCAGTCCCGGACAGGGCACTGAAGCTTTCTTT | CASSPGQGTEAFF
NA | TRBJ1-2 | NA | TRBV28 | TGTGCCAGCAGTATTCAGGGGACCCCCTATGGCTACACCTTC | CASSIQGTPYGYTF
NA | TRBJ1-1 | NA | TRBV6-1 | TGTGCCAGCAGTGAAGCGGCGGGTGATGAAGCTTTCTTT | CASSEAAGDEAFF
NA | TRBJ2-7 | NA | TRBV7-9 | TGTGCCAGCAGCTTACCGCCGACAGGTTCGAGCTCCTACGAGCAGTACTTC | CASSLPPTGSSSYEQYF
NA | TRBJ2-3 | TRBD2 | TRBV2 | TGTGCCAGCAGTCTAAGGATACTAGCGGGGGGGCGATCAGATACGCAGTATTTT | CASSLRILAGGRSDTQYF
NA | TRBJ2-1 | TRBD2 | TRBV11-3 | TGTGCCAGCAGCTCCCGGTCTAGCGGTTACAATGAGCAGTTCTTC | CASSSRSSGYNEQFF
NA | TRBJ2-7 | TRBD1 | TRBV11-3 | TGTGCCAGCAGCCGGACGAGCAGCAGGGGGCGCAACTGGGACGAGCAGTACTTC | CASSRTSSRGRNWDEQYF
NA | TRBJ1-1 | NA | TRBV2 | TGTGCCAGCAGTGAACCTTTTTGGGGCAGGAACACTGAAGCTTTCTTT | CASSEPFWGRNTEAFF
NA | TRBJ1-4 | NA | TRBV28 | TGTGCCACCTCGTACAGGGTAGGGGAAAAACTGTTTTTT | CATSYRVGEKLFF
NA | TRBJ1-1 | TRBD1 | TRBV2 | TGTGCCAGCACCGACAGGGGTGAAGCTTTCTTT | CASTDRGEAFF
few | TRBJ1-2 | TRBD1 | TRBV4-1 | TGCGCCAGCAGCCCCTTCGGACAGGGCGGAGGAGGGCATGGCTACACCTTC | CASSPFGQGGGGHGYTF
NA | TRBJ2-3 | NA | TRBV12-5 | TGTGCTAGTGCCAGGGGGGACAGAATTGCAGATACGCAGTATTTT | CASARGDRIADTQYF
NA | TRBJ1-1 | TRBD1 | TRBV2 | TGTGCCAGCAGTGAACCAGTCGGGACAGACCTGAACACTGAAGCTTTCTTT | CASSEPVGTDLNTEAFF
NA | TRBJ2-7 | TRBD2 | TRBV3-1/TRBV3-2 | TGTGCCAGCAGCGTCCGGACTAGCGGAAAGCCCTACGAGCAGTACTTC | CASSVRTSGKPYEQYF
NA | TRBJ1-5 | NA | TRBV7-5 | TGTGCCAGAAGCTTAGTATGGCAGGGAAGAGGTCAGCCCCAGCATTTT | CARSLVWQGRGQPQHF
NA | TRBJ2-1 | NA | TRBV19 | TGTGCCAGTAGTATTCCGGAGGACGATGAGCAGTTCTTC | CASSIPEDDEQFF
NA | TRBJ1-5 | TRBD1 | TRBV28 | TGTGCCAGCAGTCGACAGGGGGCCAATCAGCCCCAGCATTTT | CASSRQGANQPQHF
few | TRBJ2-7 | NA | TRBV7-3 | TGTGCCAGCTGTACCCAGGGGCAAACCTCCTACGAGCAGTACTTC | CASCTQGQTSYEQYF
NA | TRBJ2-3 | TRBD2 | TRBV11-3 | TGTGCCAGCAGCTTAGGACAGACTAGCGGGACCACAGATACGCAGTATTTT | CASSLGQTSGTTDTQYF
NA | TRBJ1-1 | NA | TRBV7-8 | TGTGCCAGCAGCCGGGACACCTACGGCACTGAAGCTTTCTTT | CASSRDTYGTEAFF
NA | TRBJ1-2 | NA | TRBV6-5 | TGTGCCAGCAGTTACCAAATGACAGGACCAAACTATGGCTACACCTTC | CASSYQMTGPNYGYTF
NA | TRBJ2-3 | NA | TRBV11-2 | TGTGCCAGCAGCCCCCTCGGGTATCAAGCAGATACGCAGTATTTT | CASSPLGYQADTQYF
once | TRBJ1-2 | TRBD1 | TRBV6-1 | TGTGCCAGCAGTGAAGCGACAGGGGGCGGCCCCCTTCGGGGCTACACCTTC | CASSEATGGGPLRGYTF
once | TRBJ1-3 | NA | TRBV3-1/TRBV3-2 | TGTGCCAGCAGCCAAGGTCCAGGAAGCTCTGGAAACACCATATATTTT | CASSQGPGSSGNTIYF
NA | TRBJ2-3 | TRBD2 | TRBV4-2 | TGTGCCAGCAGCCCAAGACTAGCGGGGAGCACAGATACGCAGTATTTT | CASSPRLAGSTDTQYF
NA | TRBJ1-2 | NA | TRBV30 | TGTGCCTGGAGGGGGGGGCCAATTGAAGACTACACCTTC | CAWRGGPIEDYTF